This T cell receptor beta chain was identified in a study of blood T cell repertoires in COVID-19. Study-level information: PBMCs, B-cell-depleted T cells, or T cells were the source of the cDNA or gDNA that made up the material.

Per the original data handling: Amplification from reference gene primers served as the basis for estimated nucleated cell counts. Assay used: immunoSEQ multiplex PCR; TCRdb lists only in-frame clones, some missing. D and trimming come from the DNA, and the V and J calls and clone size come from that table. The sample has some 390,000 clones, roughly 86% seen once. The Seattle patients joined while their infection was active and were tracked longitudinally afterward. The specimen was peripheral blood. The receptor's source is a woman in her sixties or seventies with COVID-19, enrolled during active disease.

The CDR3 nucleotides are TGTGCCATCAGGACAGGGCAATACACTGAAGCTTTCTTT. It codes for CAIRTGQYTEAFF. The rearrangement joins TRBV11-1 to TRBJ1-1; 8 nucleotides agree with TRBD1. The V and J ends lost 10 bases and 3 bases, in that order; junction bases with no gene match: 7. Germline CDR1 reads SGHAT; CDR2 reads FQDESV (reference sequence). This CDR3 is built from 13 residues. Complete variable domain (other parts from reference TRBV11-1 and TRBJ1-1): EAEVAQSPRYKITEKSQAVAFWCDPISGHATLYWYRQILGQGPELLVQFQDESVVDDSQLPKDRFSAERLKGVDSTLKIQPAELGDSAMYLCAIRTGQYTEAFFGQGTRLTVV.